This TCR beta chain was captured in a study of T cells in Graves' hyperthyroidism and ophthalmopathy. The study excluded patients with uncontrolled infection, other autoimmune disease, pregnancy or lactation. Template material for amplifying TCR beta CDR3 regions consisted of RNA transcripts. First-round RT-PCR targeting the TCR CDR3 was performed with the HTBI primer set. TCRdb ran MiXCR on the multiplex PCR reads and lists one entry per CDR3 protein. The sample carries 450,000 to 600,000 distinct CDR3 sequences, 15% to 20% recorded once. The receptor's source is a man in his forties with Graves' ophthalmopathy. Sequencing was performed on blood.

The CDR3: CAIRGSGTGNEKLFF. The CDR3 coding sequence is TGTGCCATCAGGGGTTCCGGGACAGGGAATGAAAAACTGTTTTTT. The genes are TRBV10-3 and TRBJ1-4, with 9 bases identical to TRBD1. The CDR3 spans 15 residues. CDR1 is ENHRY and CDR2 is SYGVKD in the germline V gene. The junction had 7 bases not matched to a gene; V was cut back by 6 bases and J by 5 bases.